The clone carrying this T cell receptor beta chain was recorded many times. Trimming cost V 2 bases and J 5 bases, with 22 bases left between them. This CDR3 has 18 residues. The V gene's germline CDR1 is MNHEY and CDR2 SMNVEV (reference sequence). MiXCR was run by TCRdb on the PCR reads, yielding one entry per CDR3 protein. Found here are about 320,000 distinct CDR3 sequences, over 20% of them singletons; the top ten hold approximately 0.8%. The sample belongs to a study of molecular identifiers for immune sequencing clone quantification. V usage is TRBV27 and J usage is TRBJ1-5; D is unresolved. This clonotype originated in a human donor in good health. Some libraries in this study had Jurkat cell RNA spiked in. Sequencing was done on a sample of naive CD8+ T cells from blood, with Jurkat cell RNA spiked in. Sample subset: FACS-sorted CD8+CD4-CCR7+CD45RA+ naive T cells. The CDR3 coding sequence is TGTGCCAGCAGTTTAGCCCCTTTGCACAGCCTAGCCGATCAGCCCCAGCATTTT. This codes for CASSLAPLHSLADQPQHF.